The 10 T cell receptor beta chains presented below share a single source sample, sequenced in a study of T-cell reconstitution after alpha-beta-depleted transplantation in children. The TCRbeta library incorporated unique molecular identifiers. TCRdb reprocessed the PCR reads via MiXCR and lists one record per CDR3 protein. This table has around 960,000 distinct CDR3 sequences, roughly 31% appearing once. The input for sequencing was PBMCs, mostly from graft donor cells, taken 360 days after TCRalphabeta/CD19-depleted stem cell transplant. These receptors were obtained from a boy in the first two years of life who had a stem cell transplant for SCID, so the T cells may come from the graft donor.

This clonotype came up a few times. This chain connects TRBV15 to TRBJ1-1; TRBD1 is a possible D gene (5 bases). Deletions cut 0 bases from V and 1 base from J, with 18 bases between. Germline values: CDR1 LNHNV, CDR2 YYDKDF (reference sequence). The CDR3 contains 18 residues. In DNA, the CDR3 is TGTGCCACCAGCAGAGATCGACAGTCTATCGGTGCGAACACTGAAGCTTTCTTT. Encoded protein: CATSRDRQSIGANTEAFF. Variable domain in full (rest from reference TRBV15 and TRBJ1-1): DAMVIQNPRYQVTQFGKPVTLSCSQTLNHNVMYWYQQKSSQAPKLLFHYYDKDFNNEADTPDNFQSRRPNTSFCFLDIRSPGLGDTAMYLCATSRDRQSIGANTEAFFGQGTRLTVV.

V is TRBV6-5 and J is TRBJ1-1; maybe TRBD1 (6 bases). The germline CDR1 and CDR2 sequences are MNHEY and SVGAGI. The V end was cut by 0 bases, the J end by 7 bases, with 15 bases between. The CDR3 sequence is 15 residues long. The CDR3 nucleotides read TGTGCCAGCAGTTACTCACCTAGGGGGACGCGTGAAGCTTTCTTT. Its protein product is CASSYSPRGTREAFF.

This clonotype appeared many times. The chain joins TRBV12-3 or TRBV12-4 to TRBJ2-7; 8 bases line up with TRBD1. With V trimmed by 4 bases and J by 3 bases, 11 bases remained unmatched. The CDR3 is 16 residues long. CDR3 residues: CASSYFDRGSYYEQYF. CDR3 DNA: TGTGCCAGCAGTTACTTTGACAGGGGTTCTTACTACGAGCAGTACTTC.

The CDR3, as DNA: TGCGCCAGCAGCCAAGACGGGACGGCCTACGAGCAGTACTTC. This encodes CASSQDGTAYEQYF. This chain links TRBV4-1 with TRBJ2-7; D tentatively fits TRBD1 or TRBD2 (5 bases each). This CDR3 contains 14 residues. V was pared by 0 bases and J by 2 bases, with 8 bases between. Germline V CDR1 and CDR2: MGHRA, YSYEKL.

This clonotype was counted between two and nine times. CDR3 nucleotides: TGCAGTGCTACGAAGGTTCTAGCTACCTCCGTTAGCACAGATACGCAGTATTTT. This encodes CSATKVLATSVSTDTQYF. The rearrangement links TRBV20-1 to TRBJ2-3, with a weak D call TRBD2 (5 bases). Germline V gives CDR1 DFQATT, CDR2 SNEGSKA (reference sequence). This CDR3 is built from 18 residues. The V end was cut by 4 bases, the J end by 0 bases, with 23 bases between.

This clonotype showed up just a few times. The genes are TRBV29-1 and TRBJ2-4; TRBD1 might be the D (5 bases). The CDR3 length is 17 residues. The germline V gene has CDR1 SQVTM and CDR2 ANQGSEA. The V and J ends lost 5 bases and 3 bases respectively, with 23 bases between them. The CDR3 loop is CSVKGVGDGHGKNIQYF. In DNA form, the CDR3 reads TGCAGCGTTAAAGGGGTAGGGGATGGTCACGGCAAAAACATTCAGTACTTC.

There are a few counts of this clonotype. This chain joins TRBV6-2 or TRBV6-3 and TRBJ2-1; 16 nucleotides agree with TRBD2. Germline CDR1 MNHEY, CDR2 SVGEGT. V lost 5 bases to trimming and J lost 1 base; unmatched junction nucleotides: 14. The CDR3 has 21 amino acids. The CDR3 nucleotides are TGTGCCAGCAGTCACCGGGGACTAGCGGGGGGGCGTACCCTGTCCTACAATGAGCAGTTCTTC. Translated: CASSHRGLAGGRTLSYNEQFF.

This clonotype has a handful of counts. This sequence joins TRBV12-3 or TRBV12-4 and TRBJ1-2, with unresolved D. V was shortened by 6 bases and J by 2 bases, with 10 bases between the two germline ends. The CDR3 runs to 13 residues. The CDR3 coding sequence is TGTGCCAGCAGCTTCAGGATGAACTATGGCTACACCTTC. Amino acids: CASSFRMNYGYTF.

The genes are TRBV4-2 and TRBJ2-3; maybe TRBD2 (5 bases). The germline gives CDR1 LGHNA, CDR2 YNFKEQ. The CDR3 is made up of 14 amino acids. The V end was cut by 5 bases, the J end by 2 bases, with 11 bases between. The CDR3: CASSSTRVTDTQYF. DNA for the CDR3: TGTGCCAGCAGCTCTACTAGGGTCACAGATACGCAGTATTTT.

This clonotype turned up a few times. The rearrangement joins TRBV9 to TRBJ2-5, with 8 bases aligning to TRBD1. Trimming removed 4 bases from V and 4 bases from J; junction bases left unmatched: 9. CDR1 and CDR2 (germline): SGDLS, YYNGEE. This CDR3 comprises 15 residues. This CDR3 reads CASSTRTGSRETQYF. The CDR3 DNA reads as TGTGCCAGCAGCACCCGGACAGGGAGCAGAGAGACCCAGTACTTC.